These 28 T cell receptor beta chains originate from one sample sequenced in a study of T cells in Graves' hyperthyroidism and ophthalmopathy. There were TCR beta CDR3 regions amplified from RNA transcripts. During a first-round RT-PCR of the TCR CDR3, the HTBI primer set was used. TCRdb reprocessed the multiplex PCR reads via MiXCR and lists one record per CDR3 protein. The data contain a few hundred thousand distinct CDR3 sequences, approximately 15% of them singletons. Sequencing was performed on blood. These receptors came from a woman aged 18 to 35 with Graves' hyperthyroidism.

This chain links TRBV12-5 with TRBJ1-5; D is unclear. The V and J ends lost 3 bases and 6 bases respectively, with 6 bases between them. Germline V lookup: CDR1 LGHNT, CDR2 FRNRAP. The CDR3 is 12 residues long. CDR3 coding DNA: TGTGCTAGTGGTTTAAATGTTCAGCCCCAGCATTTT. Translation gives CASGLNVQPQHF.

This clonotype was detected only a few times. This chain joins TRBV20-1 and TRBJ2-5; weak D call: TRBD1 (6 bases). V dropped 2 bases and J dropped 5 bases, with 15 bases sitting between them. This CDR3 has 14 amino acids. Germline-derived CDR1 and CDR2 are DFQATT and SNEGSKA (reference sequence). CDR3 nucleotides: TGCAGTGCTAGATCGCCCAGGGGCGTGGAGACCCAGTACTTC. Translation: CSARSPRGVETQYF.

This clonotype was seen repeatedly, ten times or more. The genes are TRBV12-3 or TRBV12-4 and TRBJ1-1; D is ambiguous. V lost 2 bases to trimming and J lost 2 bases, with 6 bases between them. The CDR3 length is 13 residues. The CDR3 nucleotides are TGTGCCAGCAGTTTAACGGAAAACACTGAAGCTTTCTTT. Its translation: CASSLTENTEAFF.

J is TRBJ2-3 and V is TRBV5-6; D is unresolved. Per the germline V gene, CDR1 is SGHDT and CDR2 is YYEEEE. Between the trimmed V and J ends, which lost 0 bases and 1 base, there was a span of 9 bases. The length of the CDR3 is 15 residues. For the CDR3, the DNA is TGTGCCAGCAGCTTGGTCCCGGATGGCACAGATACGCAGTATTTT. This encodes CASSLVPDGTDTQYF.

The table lists this clonotype with many counts. This CDR3 is CAANGSPNNEQFF. CDR3 DNA: TGTGCCGCGAACGGGAGTCCCAACAATGAGCAGTTCTTC. The J gene is TRBJ2-1, the V gene TRBV2; a possible D gene is TRBD2 (6 bases). The germline V gene has CDR1 SNHLY and CDR2 FYNNEI. V lost 11 bases to trimming and J lost 5 bases, with 16 bases between them. The CDR3 runs 13 residues.

This clonotype was picked up a small number of times. The chain carries TRBV2 and TRBJ2-5; 13 nucleotides line up with TRBD2. This CDR3 has 16 residues. Germline assignment: CDR1 SNHLY and CDR2 FYNNEI. V trimming: 6 bases; J trimming: 5 bases; junction bases outside the gene matches: 9. CDR3 DNA sequence: TGTGCCAGCAGAACCGGGACTAGCGGGATCCGGGAGACCCAGTACTTC. Translated: CASRTGTSGIRETQYF.

Notes on this clonotype: With a much larger clone just one base away, this may be a read error. The chain recombines TRBV13 with TRBJ1-4, with D possibly matching TRBD1 (5 bases). The CDR3 has 14 amino acids. Germline V gene data show CDR1 as PRHDT and CDR2 as FYEKMQ (reference sequence). CDR3 loop: CASSRGHLNERLFF. The CDR3 DNA follows: TGTGCCAGCAGCCGAGGACACTTGAATGAAAGACTGTTTTTT.

A few counts support this clonotype. The chain couples TRBV7-6 to TRBJ2-3, with TRBD1 matching 8 bases. The J segment lost 4 bases and the V segment lost 5 bases, leaving 14 bases of the junction unmatched. Germline V gives CDR1 SGHVS, CDR2 FNYEAQ. The CDR3 loop spans 17 amino acids. The CDR3 coding sequence is TGTGCCAGCAGCCGGCTACACAGGGGGGCCCGGGCAGATACGCAGTATTTT. This translates into CASSRLHRGARADTQYF.

This clonotype was counted ten times or more. V is TRBV28 and J is TRBJ2-3; the D is unclear. V shed 7 bases and J shed 0 bases, with 8 bases lying between them. Germline V CDR1 and CDR2: MDHEN, SYDVKM. CDR3 length: 13 residues. The CDR3: CASTETSTDTQYF. CDR3 nucleotide sequence: TGTGCCAGCACCGAAACTAGCACAGATACGCAGTATTTT.

The sample holds many counts of this clonotype. The J gene is TRBJ2-2, the V gene TRBV6-1, with a possible D match to TRBD1 (6 bases). Germline CDR1 is MNHNS and CDR2 is SASEGT. Trimming shortened V by 6 bases and J by 9 bases, and 20 bases separated the two germline ends. The CDR3 covers 15 residues. CDR3 sequence reads: CASRPRTGKERELFF. The DNA of the CDR3 is TGTGCCAGCAGGCCTCGTACAGGGAAAGAACGGGAGCTGTTTTTT.

This clonotype was observed a few times. This chain links TRBV7-8 with TRBJ1-4, with 7 bases fitting TRBD1. The CDR3 contains 15 residues. The V segment lost 5 bases and the J segment 0 bases; nucleotides outside the gene matches: 3. Germline CDR1 is SGHVS and CDR2 is FQNEAQ. The CDR3 bases are TGTGCCAGCAGCCGGACAGGCACAACTAATGAAAAACTGTTTTTT. This sequence encodes CASSRTGTTNEKLFF.

This clonotype has ten or more counts. The gene calls are TRBV11-1 and TRBJ2-1, with 13 bases lining up with TRBD2. Per the germline V gene, CDR1 is SGHAT and CDR2 is FQDESV (reference sequence). This CDR3 has 16 amino acids. V lost 5 bases to trimming and J lost 6 bases; unmatched junction nucleotides: 7. The CDR3 DNA reads as TGTGCCAGCAGCGAAGCGGGACTAGCGGGAATCAATGAGCAGTTCTTC. Residues: CASSEAGLAGINEQFF.

A few counts support this clonotype. A much more abundant neighbour one base away suggests this may be a read error. J is TRBJ2-3 and V is TRBV7-2; TRBD2 is a possible D gene (6 bases). Germline V gene data show CDR1 as SGHTA and CDR2 as FQGNSA. Trimming left V 4 bases short and J 6 bases short, with 17 bases between. This CDR3 is 15 amino acids long. This chain's CDR3 is CASSSTRGGADTQYF. CDR3 in DNA: TGTGCCAGCAGCTCAACGAGGGGAGGTGCGGATACGCAGTATTTT.

There are many counts of this clonotype. In nucleotides, the CDR3 is TGTGCCACCAGTGATTTGAGGTTTGGGGGGACAGATACGCAGTATTTT. Its translation is CATSDLRFGGTDTQYF. The V and J genes are TRBV24-1 and TRBJ2-3, with a weak D call TRBD2 (6 bases). V lost 0 bases to trimming and J lost 3 bases, with 12 bases between them. Germline V gene sequence: CDR1 KGHDR, CDR2 SFDVKD. The CDR3 loop spans 16 amino acids.

The sample holds many counts of this clonotype. J is TRBJ2-2 and V is TRBV12-3 or TRBV12-4, with D possibly matching TRBD1 (5 bases). Trimming cost V 2 bases and J 10 bases, with 11 bases left between them. This CDR3 has 13 amino acids. The CDR3, as DNA: TGTGCCAGCAGTTTACCCCCGGACAAGGAGCTGTTTTTT. It translates to CASSLPPDKELFF.

This clonotype appeared a few times. The V and J genes are TRBV4-1 and TRBJ1-1; 7 nucleotides match TRBD1. This CDR3 region has 15 residues. V lost 4 bases to trimming and J lost 6 bases; unmatched junction nucleotides: 11. From germline, CDR1 is MGHRA and CDR2 YSYEKL. CDR3 residues: CASSRRQDRPSEAFF. The CDR3 DNA follows: TGCGCCAGCAGCCGCCGCCAGGACAGGCCATCTGAAGCTTTCTTT.

A remark on this clonotype: A junction end diverges from the germline sequence, so it may reflect a read error. The rearrangement joins TRBV18 to TRBJ1-2; D ambiguous. Germline CDR1 is KGHSH and CDR2 is LQKENI. The CDR3 extends over 14 amino acids. CDR3 coding DNA: TGTGCCATCTCACCAACCACGGGATACTATGGCTACACCTTC. Protein sequence: CAISPTTGYYGYTF. Looking up the rest from reference TRBV18 and TRBJ1-2 gives the full variable domain: NAGVMQNPRHLVRRRGQEARLRCSPMKGHSHVYWYRQLPEEGLKFMVYLQKENIIDESGMPKERFSAEFPKEGPSILRIQQVVRGDSAAYFCAISPTTGYYGYTFGSGTRLTVV.

This clonotype was detected ten times or more. V is TRBV11-2 and J is TRBJ2-3; 8 positions agree with TRBD2. CDR3 length: 14 amino acids. Germline values: CDR1 SGHAT, CDR2 FQNNGV. J was trimmed by 6 bases and V by 5 bases; bases with no gene match: 7. For the CDR3, the DNA is TGTGCCAGCAGCCCAGGGACTAGATGGGATACGCAGTATTTT. Its translation is CASSPGTRWDTQYF.

This clonotype was found many times. The genes are TRBV6-2 or TRBV6-3 and TRBJ2-5; D uncertain. Per the germline V gene, CDR1 is MNHEY and CDR2 is SVGEGT. Trimming removed 5 bases at V and 0 bases at J, with 7 bases between. The CDR3 is 13 amino acids. The CDR3 sequence is CASSHPHQETQYF. The CDR3 coding sequence is TGTGCCAGCAGTCATCCGCACCAAGAGACCCAGTACTTC.

J is TRBJ2-1 and V is TRBV27, with 10 bases fitting TRBD1. The ends lost 4 bases at V and 6 bases at J; junction bases unmatched: 9. Germline assignment: CDR1 MNHEY and CDR2 SMNVEV (reference sequence). The CDR3 has 16 amino acids. The CDR3 loop reads CASSSFRDRGGNEQFF. CDR3 sequence (DNA): TGTGCCAGCAGTTCGTTCCGGGACAGGGGAGGCAATGAGCAGTTCTTC.

The gene calls are TRBV29-1 and TRBJ2-6; no clear D gene. Germline CDR1 reads SQVTM; CDR2 reads ANQGSEA. The germline V and J ends were trimmed by 7 bases and 0 bases, with 13 bases remaining between them. The CDR3 spans 15 residues. This chain's CDR3 is CSAQSVLSGANVLTF. The CDR3 DNA is TGCAGCGCCCAGAGCGTCCTCTCTGGGGCCAACGTCCTGACTTTC.

This clonotype has only a few counts. This may arise from a read error, as a much more abundant clone is one base away. The V gene is TRBV2, the J gene TRBJ2-1; a weak D match, TRBD2 (6 bases). The CDR3 totals 14 residues. Germline loops: CDR1 SNHLY, CDR2 FYNNEI. The CDR3 loop is CACSRDSLVGEQFF. For the CDR3, the DNA is TGTGCCTGCAGCCGGGACTCCCTCGTCGGGGAGCAGTTCTTC.

The V gene is TRBV11-2, the J gene TRBJ2-5, with a possible D match to TRBD1 (5 bases). V gave up 0 bases and J gave up 1 base, with 9 bases separating them. The CDR3 extends over 15 amino acids. Germline CDR1 and CDR2: SGHAT and FQNNGV. As DNA, the CDR3 is TGTGCCAGCAGCTTAGACAGGGCTTTCCAAGAGACCCAGTACTTC. This gives the protein CASSLDRAFQETQYF.

The gene calls are TRBV5-6 and TRBJ1-1; perhaps TRBD1 as D (6 bases). The CDR3 runs 14 residues. Germline V gives CDR1 SGHDT, CDR2 YYEEEE. Trimming shortened V by 5 bases and J by 3 bases, and 14 bases separated the two germline ends. CDR3 residues: CASSWGRGDTEAFF. As DNA, the CDR3 is TGTGCCAGCAGTTGGGGTAGGGGGGACACTGAAGCTTTCTTT.

This clonotype was counted ten times or more. This chain links TRBV2 with TRBJ1-5; weak D call: TRBD1 (6 bases). The CDR3 has 14 amino acids. Germline lookup yields CDR1 SNHLY and CDR2 FYNNEI. V was clipped by 5 bases and J by 6 bases, with 14 bases between them. CDR3 in DNA: TGTGCCAGCAGTCCGGTGGGGGGCGGTCAGCCCCAGCATTTT. Translated: CASSPVGGGQPQHF.

At least ten counts were recorded for this clonotype. The rearrangement links TRBV30 to TRBJ2-7, with a tentative D call TRBD1 (5 bases). Germline V CDR1 and CDR2: GTSNPN, SVGIG (reference sequence). This CDR3 has 13 residues. V was shortened by 0 bases and J by 1 base, with 7 bases between the two germline ends. The CDR3 spells CAWSVGHSYEQYF. CDR3 bases: TGTGCCTGGAGTGTGGGGCATTCCTACGAGCAGTACTTC.

This clonotype was observed at least ten times. This chain joins TRBV30 and TRBJ2-5; unclear D gene. CDR3 length: 12 amino acids. V lost 0 bases to trimming and J lost 5 bases, with 7 bases between them. Germline lookup yields CDR1 GTSNPN and CDR2 SVGIG (reference sequence). The CDR3 nucleotides read TGTGCCTGGAGTGTACTCAGGGAGACCCAGTACTTC. Translation: CAWSVLRETQYF.

In this sample, this clonotype turned up many times. This rearrangement joins TRBV20-1 to TRBJ2-1; D unclear. Germline-derived CDR1 and CDR2 are DFQATT and SNEGSKA (reference sequence). V was pared by 5 bases and J by 2 bases, with 10 bases between. The CDR3 consists of 13 residues. The CDR3 is CSASDVPYNEQFF. CDR3 DNA: TGCAGTGCTTCGGATGTTCCCTACAATGAGCAGTTCTTC.